This T cell receptor (beta chain) was profiled in a study of blood T cell repertoires in COVID-19 (dated by TCRdb to 2019 to 2021). For the wider study: Collaborator samples came from the United States, Italy and Spain and covered acute and convalescent phases of COVID-19. The material from the prospective study consisted of cDNA or gDNA derived from T cells, B-cell-depleted T cells, or PBMCs. Deeply sampled blood TCRbeta repertoires from subjects exposed to, actively infected with, or recovered from COVID-19 were included in the dataset. The repertoires were made available in a free public database intended to serve as a resource for research on the immune response to SARS-CoV-2. Samples came from the ongoing ImmuneRACE study (first 160 participants) plus 1,254 subjects from 6 global collaborators. A de-identified subject ID, COVID-19 status, age in years and sex were almost always included in the sample metadata. Where available, HLA class I and class II types were obtained from metadata supplied by the sample provider rather than from assay-based typing.

Another Seattle source contributed samples from volunteer blood donors who had recovered from COVID-19. Whole blood was collected in K2EDTA tubes by collaborating institutions according to the institutions' own protocols. For TCRbeta analysis, collaborators shipped samples in one of three forms: frozen whole blood, isolated PBMCs, or DNA extracted from either of those sample types. Of note for this clone: Its antigen is still unknown. Base qualities are missing; no much larger clone stands one base away.

The immunoSEQ Assay, a bias-controlled multiplex PCR, was used to amplify TCRbeta CDR3 regions from genomic DNA. The original methods were these. The number of nucleated cells in each sample was estimated by amplification of reference gene primers within the assay. To quantify the absolute abundance of each unique TCRbeta CDR3 rearrangement, sequence reads were collapsed and filtered. Productive Simpson clonality was computed per sample as the square root of Simpson's diversity index over productive rearrangements. This is the immuneACCESS table as TCRdb keeps it, with only in-frame sequences that have V and J called. A part of the clones is gone; compared with another copy, unresolved V genes explain less than half, and the rest is unexplained. V and J calls and clone size follow that table, whereas D and trimming were derived from the DNA. Counted in this sample were approximately 250,000 clones; approximately 80% of them appeared once. Together, the top ten hold 2% to 2.5% of the sample.

Study-wide conclusions, independent of this receptor: The amount of clinical and demographic metadata varied by source and participant and was provided uncurated.

V gives up 0 bases and J gives up 2 bases, and the segment between their germline ends measures 14 bases. CDR1 and CDR2, looked up from the germline V gene (reference sequence), are GTSNPN and SVGIG. The CDR3 covers 16 residues, taking in both the cysteine and the phenylalanine. Only the CDR3 part of the read is kept: 48 bases, read in frame from the first base. This chain joins TRBV30 to TRBJ1-5, with a weak D call of TRBD1 (6 bases match). The TCR originated in a man aged 40-49 years who had recovered from COVID-19. The sequenced material came from peripheral blood. The DNA reads TGTGCCTGGAGTGTACAGGGCCGATCGGGCAATCAGCCCCAGCATTTT. Its translation reads: CAWSVQGRSGNQPQHF. With the portions outside the CDR3 filled from the reference TRBV30 and TRBJ1-5 genes, the complete variable region becomes SQTIHQWPATLVQPVGSPLSLECTVEGTSNPNLYWYRQAAGRGLQLLFYSVGIGQISSEVPQNLSASRPQDRQFILSSKKLLLSDSGFYLCAWSVQGRSGNQPQHFGDGTRLSIL.